The 18 T cell receptor beta chains presented below share a single source sample, sequenced in a study of blood T cell repertoires in COVID-19. The method was immunoSEQ multiplex PCR; TCRdb's version includes in-frame clones alone and lacks a portion of them. The sample includes 100,000 to 120,000 clones, 85% of them seen just once. Sequenced material: peripheral blood. The source of these receptors is a human donor in a cohort sampled during active COVID-19.

V and J are TRBV3-1 (or the pseudogene TRBV3-2) and TRBJ1-1, with TRBD1 matching over 7 bases. The germline gives CDR1 LGHDT, CDR2 YNNKEL (reference sequence). With 1 base clipped from V and 5 bases from J, the junction kept 4 bases outside the gene matches. CDR3 size: 14 residues. This CDR3 is CASSQVQGRTEAFF. The CDR3 coding sequence is TGTGCCAGCAGCCAAGTACAGGGGAGGACTGAAGCTTTCTTT.

This sequence joins TRBV4-3 and TRBJ2-6, with 8 bases fitting TRBD1. With 3 bases clipped from V and 0 bases from J, the junction kept 10 bases outside the gene matches. Germline-derived CDR1 and CDR2 are LGHNA and YSLEER. The CDR3 length is 19 residues. This CDR3 reads CASSHARDRSSSGANVLTF. CDR3 sequence (DNA): TGCGCCAGCAGCCACGCTCGGGACAGGTCTAGCTCTGGGGCCAACGTCCTGACTTTC.

The chain has TRBV7-9 and TRBJ1-4, with a tentative D call TRBD1 (6 bases). CDR1 and CDR2 from the germline V gene are SEHNR and FQNEAQ (reference sequence). V gave up 1 base and J gave up 3 bases, with 6 bases separating them. The CDR3 spans 14 residues. CDR3 sequence (DNA): TGTGCCAGCAGCTTAGGGACAGCTAATGAAAAACTGTTTTTT. This encodes CASSLGTANEKLFF.

This clone was counted a few times. The gene calls are TRBV15 and TRBJ1-1; D is ambiguous. CDR1 is LNHNV and CDR2 is YYDKDF in the germline V gene (reference sequence). Between the trimmed V and J ends, which lost 9 bases and 3 bases, there was a span of 11 bases. There are 12 residues in the CDR3. The CDR3 nucleotides are TGTGCCACGGCTGTCCGGGACACTGAAGCTTTCTTT. Amino acid sequence: CATAVRDTEAFF.

The chain couples TRBV6-4 to TRBJ2-5, with D perhaps TRBD1 (6 bases). CDR1 MRHNA and CDR2 SNTAGT come from the germline V gene. Trimming left V 6 bases short and J 2 bases short, with 16 bases between. CDR3 length equals 15 residues. CDR3 bases: TGTGCCAGCAGATTAACGAGACAGGTTCAAGAGACCCAGTACTTC. Encoded protein: CASRLTRQVQETQYF.

CDR3 residues: CASSHTAGANNQPQHF. The CDR3 DNA reads as TGTGCCAGCAGTCACACCGCGGGGGCGAACAATCAGCCCCAGCATTTT. The chain employs TRBV11-2 and TRBJ1-5, with D perhaps TRBD1 (6 bases). Germline V lookup: CDR1 SGHAT, CDR2 FQNNGV. CDR3 size: 16 residues. Trimming shortened V by 6 bases and J by 3 bases, and 18 bases separated the two germline ends.

This chain connects TRBV24-1 to TRBJ2-5; 9 bases map to TRBD2. The CDR3 is 16 amino acids. Germline V gene sequence: CDR1 KGHDR, CDR2 SFDVKD. Losses at the gene ends were 6 bases for V and 9 bases for J; bases not matched to a gene: 16. In nucleotides, the CDR3 is TGTGCCACCAGTCCCCGGGGTAGCGGGGGCTCCGGCGCCCAGTACTTC. It is translated as CATSPRGSGGSGAQYF.

J is TRBJ2-1 and V is TRBV11-3; D might be TRBD1 (6 bases). The CDR3 length is 17 residues. V lost 0 bases to trimming and J lost 6 bases, with 18 bases between them. Per germline, CDR1 SGHNT and CDR2 YENEEA. In DNA, the CDR3 is TGTGCCAGCAGCTTAGAGGGGGCTAGCCGACCGGGCAATGAGCAGTTCTTC. Its translation is CASSLEGASRPGNEQFF.

This chain uses TRBV27 with TRBJ1-2, with D perhaps TRBD1 (6 bases). The CDR3 is 15 residues long. Germline lookup yields CDR1 MNHEY and CDR2 SMNVEV (reference sequence). Trimming pared 5 bases from V and 4 bases from J, leaving 17 bases between. The chain's CDR3 is CASSPTDRTSYGYTF. The DNA for the CDR3 is TGTGCCAGCAGTCCTACAGACAGGACCTCCTATGGCTACACCTTC.

V usage is TRBV5-1 and J usage is TRBJ2-7, with TRBD1 as a possible D gene (5 bases). The CDR3 loop spans 14 amino acids. CDR1 and CDR2 from the germline V gene are SGHRS and YFSETQ. V lost 2 bases, J lost 3 bases, and 12 bases lay in between. CDR3 in amino acids: CASSFTGGHYEQYF. The CDR3, as DNA: TGCGCCAGCAGCTTTACCGGCGGACACTACGAGCAGTACTTC.

The chain combines TRBV2 with TRBJ1-2; D possibly corresponds to TRBD1 (5 bases). The CDR3 loop spans 15 amino acids. CDR1 SNHLY and CDR2 FYNNEI come from the germline V gene. The V end lost 5 bases, the J end lost 8 bases, and 21 bases lay between the germline ends. The chain's CDR3 is CASSRSGPRAGGYTF. For the CDR3, the DNA is TGTGCCAGCAGTCGGTCCGGACCACGCGCAGGGGGCTACACCTTC. Based on the CDR3 plus reference TRBV2 and TRBJ1-2, the full variable domain is EPEVTQTPSHQVTQMGQEVILRCVPISNHLYFYWYRQILGQKVEFLVSFYNNEISEKSEIFDDQFSVERPDGSNFTLKIRSTKLEDSAMYFCASSRSGPRAGGYTFGSGTRLTVV.

The rearrangement joins TRBV24-1 to TRBJ2-7; D gene uncertain. Trimming left V 4 bases short and J 4 bases short, with 10 bases between. In germline, CDR1 is KGHDR, CDR2 SFDVKD. The CDR3 spans 13 residues. Here the CDR3 DNA reads TGTGCCACCAGTGACCAGGATTATTACGAGCAGTACTTC. It specifies CATSDQDYYEQYF.

The chain is built from TRBV25-1 and TRBJ2-1; D uncertain. Germline CDR1 and CDR2: MGHDK and SYGVNS. This CDR3 comprises 12 residues. The V end lost 7 bases, the J end lost 4 bases, and 8 bases lay between the germline ends. In DNA, the CDR3 is TGTGCCAGCAATACCAGGTACAATGAGCAGTTCTTC. Amino acid sequence: CASNTRYNEQFF.

This rearrangement joins TRBV9 to TRBJ2-1; tentative D call: TRBD2 (6 bases). V gave up 0 bases and J gave up 7 bases, with 11 bases separating them. Germline assignment: CDR1 SGDLS and CDR2 YYNGEE. The CDR3 runs 14 residues. The chain's CDR3 is CASSVERRGNEQFF. The DNA for the CDR3 is TGTGCCAGCAGCGTAGAGCGGCGGGGAAATGAGCAGTTCTTC.

The chain carries TRBV5-4 and TRBJ2-1, with TRBD2 matching 7 bases. With 4 bases clipped from V and 2 bases from J, the junction kept 6 bases outside the gene matches. Germline values: CDR1 SGHNT, CDR2 YYREEE (reference sequence). This CDR3 has 15 residues. CDR3 DNA sequence: TGTGCCAGCAGCCCGGGACTAACCCCCTACAATGAGCAGTTCTTC. It encodes CASSPGLTPYNEQFF.

This clone showed up just once. The rearrangement links TRBV19 to TRBJ2-4, with 7 bases matching TRBD2. Germline V gene sequence: CDR1 LNHDA, CDR2 SQIVND (reference sequence). This CDR3 spans 15 amino acids. The trim removed 0 bases at V and 7 bases at J, leaving 6 bases unmatched. DNA for the CDR3: TGTGCCAGTAGTATAGATCTTGGAGCGGGGAACATTCAGTACTTC. Its protein product is CASSIDLGAGNIQYF.

This chain joins TRBV28 and TRBJ1-5; TRBD1 aligns across 7 bases. CDR1 and CDR2 from the germline V gene are MDHEN and SYDVKM. This CDR3 contains 18 residues. Trimming at V came to 2 bases and at J to 1 base, leaving 11 bases not matched to a gene. As DNA, the CDR3 is TGTGCCAGCAGTTTACTCCGGGACAGACGATCGAGCAATCAGCCCCAGCATTTT. The encoded protein is CASSLLRDRRSSNQPQHF. The full variable domain, completed using reference TRBV28 and TRBJ1-5, is DVKVTQSSRYLVKRTGEKVFLECVQDMDHENMFWYRQDPGLGLRLIYFSYDVKMKEKGDIPEGYSVSREKKERFSLILESASTNQTSMYLCASSLLRDRRSSNQPQHFGDGTRLSIL.

This sequence joins TRBV2 and TRBJ2-3, with D possibly TRBD2 on 5 matching bases. V was cut by 0 bases and J by 6 bases, with 7 bases left in between. Germline lookup yields CDR1 SNHLY and CDR2 FYNNEI. CDR3 length equals 13 residues. CDR3 nucleotides: TGTGCCAGCAGTGAAGCCGGGGTCGATACGCAGTATTTT. As protein: CASSEAGVDTQYF. The full variable domain, with the rest looked up from reference TRBV2 and TRBJ2-3, is EPEVTQTPSHQVTQMGQEVILRCVPISNHLYFYWYRQILGQKVEFLVSFYNNEISEKSEIFDDQFSVERPDGSNFTLKIRSTKLEDSAMYFCASSEAGVDTQYFGPGTRLTVL.